The clone carrying this TCR beta chain was seen a handful of times. This CDR3 is built from 20 residues. The V and J ends lost 5 bases and 0 bases respectively, with 25 bases between them. Germline assignment: CDR1 SGHVS and CDR2 FQNEAQ. The data are from a study of blood T cell repertoires in COVID-19. Study details: PBMCs, B-cell-depleted T cells, or T cells were the source of the cDNA or gDNA that made up the material.

As handled by the study authors: Nucleated cell counts were estimated from reference gene primer amplification. Method: immunoSEQ multiplex PCR; TCRdb's copy keeps in-frame clones and lacks some. The DNA was the basis for D and trimming; V, J and clone size are from that table. The profile covers about 170,000 clones, with roughly four fifths appearing a single time and less than 3.5% taken by the ten largest. What was sequenced was peripheral blood. The TCR was taken from a woman of 80 years or more with COVID-19, enrolled during active disease. This chain joins TRBV7-8 and TRBJ2-2; D is possibly TRBD2 (6 bases). In DNA form, the CDR3 reads TGTGCCAGCAGCACCGCGAGGGGCGGGGCCGGGCCGGCGAACACCGGGGAGCTGTTTTTT. It encodes CASSTARGGAGPANTGELFF.